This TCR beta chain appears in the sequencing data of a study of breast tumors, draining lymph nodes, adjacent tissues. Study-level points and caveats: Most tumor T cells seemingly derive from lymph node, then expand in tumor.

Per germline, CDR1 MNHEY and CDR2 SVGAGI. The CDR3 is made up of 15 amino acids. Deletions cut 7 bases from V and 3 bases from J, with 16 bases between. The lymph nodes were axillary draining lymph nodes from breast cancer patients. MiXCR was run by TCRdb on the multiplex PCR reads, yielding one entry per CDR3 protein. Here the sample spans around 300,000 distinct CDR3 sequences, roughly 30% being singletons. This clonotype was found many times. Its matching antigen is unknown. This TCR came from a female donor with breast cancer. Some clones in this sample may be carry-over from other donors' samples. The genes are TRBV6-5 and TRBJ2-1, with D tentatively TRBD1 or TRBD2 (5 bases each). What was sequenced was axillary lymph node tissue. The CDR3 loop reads CASTLSWGSYNEQFF. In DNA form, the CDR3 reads TGTGCCAGCACTCTCTCATGGGGGAGCTACAATGAGCAGTTCTTC.